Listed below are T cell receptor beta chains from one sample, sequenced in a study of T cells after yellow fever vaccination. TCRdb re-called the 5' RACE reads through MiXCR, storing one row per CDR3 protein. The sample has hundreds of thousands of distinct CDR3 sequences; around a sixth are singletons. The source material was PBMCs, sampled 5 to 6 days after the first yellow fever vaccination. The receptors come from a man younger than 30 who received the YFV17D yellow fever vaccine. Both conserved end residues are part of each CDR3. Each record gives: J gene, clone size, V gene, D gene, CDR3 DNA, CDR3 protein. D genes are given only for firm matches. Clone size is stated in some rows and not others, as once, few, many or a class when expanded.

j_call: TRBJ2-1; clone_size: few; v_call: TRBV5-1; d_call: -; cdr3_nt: TGCGCCAGCAGCTTGTGGGTCCACAATGAGCAGTTCTTC; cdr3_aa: CASSLWVHNEQFF
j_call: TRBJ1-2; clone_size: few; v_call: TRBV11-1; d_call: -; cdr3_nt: TGTGCCAGCAGCCCCAGCCTGGGCGAGTATGGCTACACCTTC; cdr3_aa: CASSPSLGEYGYTF
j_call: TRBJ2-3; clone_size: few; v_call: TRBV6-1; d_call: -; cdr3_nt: TGTGCCAGCAACCAACTGCCACTGTTGACAGATACGCAGTATTTT; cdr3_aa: CASNQLPLLTDTQYF
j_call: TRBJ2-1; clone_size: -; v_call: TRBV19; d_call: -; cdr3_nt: TGTGCCAGTACCCGGGGCCAGCACAATGAGCAGTTCTTC; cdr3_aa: CASTRGQHNEQFF
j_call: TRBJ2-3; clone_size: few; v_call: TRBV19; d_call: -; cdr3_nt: TGTGCCAGTAAACCCCAGAAACTCACAGATACGCAGTATTTT; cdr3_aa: CASKPQKLTDTQYF
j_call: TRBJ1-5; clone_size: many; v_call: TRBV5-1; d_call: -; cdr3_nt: TGCGCCAGCAGCTTGGCCGCGACCTACCTTCTTGGGCCCCAGCATTTT; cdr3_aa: CASSLAATYLLGPQHF
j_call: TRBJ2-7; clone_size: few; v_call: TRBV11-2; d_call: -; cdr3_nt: TGTGCCAGCAGCTTAGGACCGTTCGAGCAGTACTTC; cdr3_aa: CASSLGPFEQYF
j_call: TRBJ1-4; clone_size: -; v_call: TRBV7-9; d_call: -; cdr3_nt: TGTGCCAGCAGCTTAGGTAGTGGACTCGGTGGTGAAAAACTGTTTTTT; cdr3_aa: CASSLGSGLGGEKLFF
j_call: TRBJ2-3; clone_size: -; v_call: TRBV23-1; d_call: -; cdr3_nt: TGCGCCAGCAGTCACCCGGGCGCAGATACGCAGTATTTT; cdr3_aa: CASSHPGADTQYF
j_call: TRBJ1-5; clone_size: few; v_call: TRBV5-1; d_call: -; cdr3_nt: TGCGCCAGCAGCTTGACACCTACAGGGACCGGTCAGCCCCAGCATTTT; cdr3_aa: CASSLTPTGTGQPQHF
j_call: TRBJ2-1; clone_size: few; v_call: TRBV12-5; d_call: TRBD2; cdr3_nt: TGTGCTAGTGGTTTGGGCGGGGGGGCCTACAATGAGCAGTTCTTC; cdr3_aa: CASGLGGGAYNEQFF
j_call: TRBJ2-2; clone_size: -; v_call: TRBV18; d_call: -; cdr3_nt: TGTGCCAGCTCACCACCGAGCCAGCACACCGGGGAGCTGTTTTTT; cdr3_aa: CASSPPSQHTGELFF
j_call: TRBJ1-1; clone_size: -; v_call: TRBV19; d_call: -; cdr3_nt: TGTGCCAGTAGTATTTCGTCCGGGAAGAACACTGAAGCTTTCTTT; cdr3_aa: CASSISSGKNTEAFF
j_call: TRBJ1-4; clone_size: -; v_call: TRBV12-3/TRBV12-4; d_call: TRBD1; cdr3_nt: TGTGCCAGCAACTTACAGGGGGGGAATGAAAAACTGTTTTTT; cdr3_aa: CASNLQGGNEKLFF
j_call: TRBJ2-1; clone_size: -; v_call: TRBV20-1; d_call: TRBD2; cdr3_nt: TGCAGTGCTGTAGCGGGGGGGAACAATGAGCAGTTCTTC; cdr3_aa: CSAVAGGNNEQFF
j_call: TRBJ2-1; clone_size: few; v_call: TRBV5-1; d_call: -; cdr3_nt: TGCGCCAGCAGACTTCGACAGCCTACCTACAATGAGCAGTTCTTC; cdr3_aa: CASRLRQPTYNEQFF
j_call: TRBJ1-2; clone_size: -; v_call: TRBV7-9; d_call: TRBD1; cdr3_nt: TGTGCCAGCAGCCTTCACAGGGGGCAGGGGTATGGCTACACCTTC; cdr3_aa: CASSLHRGQGYGYTF
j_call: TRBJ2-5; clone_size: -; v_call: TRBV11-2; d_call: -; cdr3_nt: TGTGCCAGCAGTTTAGGGGTGGCCCAAGAGACCCAGTACTTC; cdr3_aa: CASSLGVAQETQYF
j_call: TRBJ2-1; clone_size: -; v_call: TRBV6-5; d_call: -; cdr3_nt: TGTGCCAGCAGTTACGCCGCGGGACAGCTTAATGAGCAGTTCTTC; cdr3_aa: CASSYAAGQLNEQFF
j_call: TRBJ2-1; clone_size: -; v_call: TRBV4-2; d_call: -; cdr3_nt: TGTGCCAGCAGCCAACCGATAAGGGCGGGGATATCCTACAATGAGCAGTTCTTC; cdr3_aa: CASSQPIRAGISYNEQFF
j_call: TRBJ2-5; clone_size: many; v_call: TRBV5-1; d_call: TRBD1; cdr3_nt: TGCGCCAGCAGCCGGGACAGTCGGGGTCAAGAGACCCAGTACTTC; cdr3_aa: CASSRDSRGQETQYF
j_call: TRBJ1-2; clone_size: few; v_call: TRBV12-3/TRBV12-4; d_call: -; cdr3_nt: TGTGCCAGCAGGAACAGGGACCTGGATGGCTACACCTTC; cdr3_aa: CASRNRDLDGYTF
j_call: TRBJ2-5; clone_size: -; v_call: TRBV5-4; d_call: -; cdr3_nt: TGTGCCAGCAGCTTGTGGCGACCAGGGGATTCACTAGAGACCCAGTACTTC; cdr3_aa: CASSLWRPGDSLETQYF
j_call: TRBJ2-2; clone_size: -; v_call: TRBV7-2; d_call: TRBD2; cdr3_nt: TGTGCCAGCAGCTTAGCGACGGGGGGGACCGGGGAGCTGTTTTTT; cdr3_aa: CASSLATGGTGELFF
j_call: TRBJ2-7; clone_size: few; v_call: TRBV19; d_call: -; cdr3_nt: TGTGCCAGTAGTATAGATACCTACGAGCAGTACTTC; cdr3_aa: CASSIDTYEQYF